A selection of T cell receptor beta chains follows, all from one sample in a study of beta chain features in type 1 diabetes. The protocol was immunoSEQ multiplex PCR, while the TCRdb copy is restricted to in-frame clones and leaves out a portion. The data contain about 390,000 clones, around 10% of them singletons. Specimen: central memory CD4+ T cells from blood. The receptors shown here come from a man aged 25 to 40 with type 1 diabetes. Each CDR3 is given with its conserved first and last residue. The D gene is left open where the match is weak. Rows may omit the clone size; those that give it use once, few, many or a size class.

many,15,TRBV27,NA,TRBJ1-5,TGTGCCAGCAGTTTGGAGGGGCAGGGCAATCAGCCCCAGCATTTT,CASSLEGQGNQPQHF
few,12,TRBV7-2,TRBD1,TRBJ2-1,TGTGCCAGCAGCTACAGGGGGCTGCGGCAGTTCTTC,CASSYRGLRQFF
NA,14,TRBV21-1,NA,TRBJ2-2,TGTGCCAGCAGCGCCGGACAGGGGGCTGGGGAGCTGTTTTTT,CASSAGQGAGELFF
NA,14,TRBV9,NA,TRBJ2-5,TGTGCCAGCAGCGTAGCGGAGGGTAGGGAGACCCAGTACTTC,CASSVAEGRETQYF
few,16,TRBV28,NA,TRBJ1-5,TGTGCCAGCAGTTTAAGGTACAGCCATAGCAATCAGCCCCAGCATTTT,CASSLRYSHSNQPQHF
few,15,TRBV7-6,NA,TRBJ2-1,TGTGCCAGCAGCTTCTCGGGGGATACCTACAATGAGCAGTTCTTC,CASSFSGDTYNEQFF
NA,18,TRBV7-2,TRBD2,TRBJ2-3,TGTGCCAGCAGCGTATTCGTTCGAGCGGGAGATGCCACAGATACGCAGTATTTT,CASSVFVRAGDATDTQYF
NA,16,TRBV7-2,TRBD1,TRBJ2-3,TGTGCCAGCAGCTTCCCCCGGGACAGGGGGCGTGATACGCAGTATTTT,CASSFPRDRGRDTQYF
many,12,TRBV28,NA,TRBJ2-7,TGTGCCAGCAGTTTTCAGAATTACGAGCAGTACTTC,CASSFQNYEQYF
few,17,TRBV5-6,TRBD1,TRBJ1-2,TGTGCCAGCAGCCCAGGACAGGGGGCCACCCTTTACTATGGCTACACCTTC,CASSPGQGATLYYGYTF
many,16,TRBV13,TRBD1,TRBJ2-7,TGTGCCAGCAGCTTCTTCCGAACAGGGGGGTATGGCGAGCAGTACTTC,CASSFFRTGGYGEQYF
few,15,TRBV7-2,TRBD2,TRBJ2-7,TGTGCCAGCAGCCAGACTAGCGGTCCATACTACGAGCAGTACTTC,CASSQTSGPYYEQYF
few,12,TRBV6-6,TRBD1,TRBJ1-2,TGTGCCAGCAGCGACAGGGCGGGAGGCTACACCTTC,CASSDRAGGYTF
NA,16,TRBV29-1,TRBD2,TRBJ2-7,TGCAGCGTTGAAACGGTTAGTAGCGGGAGGAAAGGCGAGCAGTACTTC,CSVETVSSGRKGEQYF
NA,13,TRBV9,NA,TRBJ2-2,TGTGCCAGCAGCGTATTCTTAGAGGGGGAGCTGTTTTTT,CASSVFLEGELFF
NA,15,TRBV11-2,NA,TRBJ2-7,TGTGCCAGCAGCTTAGCGGATGCCTGGGCCGGCGAGCAGTACTTC,CASSLADAWAGEQYF
few,12,TRBV29-1,NA,TRBJ2-3,TGCAGCGACGCCCCAGGCACAGATACGCAGTATTTT,CSDAPGTDTQYF
many,13,TRBV5-1,NA,TRBJ2-6,TGCGCCAGCAGCTTGTCCGGGGCCAACGTCCTGACTTTC,CASSLSGANVLTF